The following is a TCR beta chain sequence with its context. Its antigen is unknown. Per-nucleotide qualities are absent, and no much larger clonotype sits a single base away. Library creation used 5' RACE. Sequencing took place on an Illumina HiSeq 2500. A second PCR of about 6 to 11 cycles was performed with a sample-barcoded 5' primer and a J-beta primer mix. A unique molecular identifier was introduced onto each TCR beta cDNA molecule by a template-switch 5' adaptor carrying 12 random nucleotides. At least 2.5 million CDR3-containing paired-end reads were obtained from each sample. First-strand cDNA synthesis was performed from all RNA using the Mint cDNA synthesis kit, with priming by a TRBC-specific oligonucleotide. After uracil-DNA glycosylase treatment, a first 18-cycle PCR used universal primers M1SS and BC2_uni_R on all cDNA. As for the original processing: For normalization, 1 million high-quality reads, each with a distinct molecular identifier, were randomly selected from each sample. Instead of being binned into consensus sequences, reads with shared molecular identifiers were discarded. MiTCR, set to a Q25 quality threshold and the strictest error-elimination algorithm, was used for CDR3 identification, clonotype clustering and error correction. A nonparametric unseen species model with Euler transformation was used to estimate a lower bound on total TCR beta diversity. TCRdb's own reprocessing of the public reads used fastp at Q25 and MiXCR and kept productive beta chains. Entries that share a CDR3 protein sequence are merged under the most common genes and DNA. TCRdb, not the authors, supplied the V and J calls. This sample lists about 1.6 million distinct CDR3 sequences; about 35% were detected once. Together, the top ten hold roughly 10% of the sample.

From the germline V gene, CDR1 is MDHEN and CDR2 is SYDVKM. The cysteine opens and the phenylalanine closes a CDR3 of 14 amino acids. Just the 42-base CDR3 DNA is kept, in frame starting at base 1. Trimming costs V 6 bases and J 3 bases, and their ends lie 13 bases apart. This sample is part of a study of blood T cells in healthy people across ages (dated by TCRdb to between 2014 and 2017). Context from the whole study: In model experiments, template switching captured roughly one uniquely barcoded TCR beta cDNA molecule for every two T cells. Four age groups were formed from the donors: young (average about 15 years), middle-aged (around 39), aged (about 68) and long-lived (about 80). To avoid experimental bias, donors of different ages were randomly spread across the sequencing lanes. Using the same blood draw, the study looked at two additional independent replicas of 1 million unique cDNA reads for two donors, one aged 18 to 29 and the other aged 80 or older. To track age-related changes in TCR beta repertoire diversity, the study relied on deep sequencing normalized with unique cDNA molecular identifiers. General conclusions and limits of the study: There was a strong correlation between observed TCR beta diversity and the percentage of naive T cells measured by flow cytometry. Total diversity estimates from one million sequenced T cells were considered lower bounds and underestimates. Observed TCR beta diversity per million T cells fell roughly linearly with age, and a significant reduction was already apparent by age approximately 40. Compared with the aged group, the long-lived group had more naive CD4+ T cells, fewer expanded clones and increased TCR diversity, a pattern suggesting age selection. Because donor CMV infection status was unknown, age-related changes in expanded clonotypes were potentially confounded. Since profiling was done on bulk unsorted PBMCs, naive and antigen-experienced compartments could not be conclusively compared.

The approximately 40 donors, aged 6 to 90 years, were systemically healthy Caucasian individuals from Russia. Each donor gave around 9.8 milliliters of peripheral blood, collected into EDTA-treated Vacutainer tubes. Ficoll-Paque density-gradient centrifugation was used to isolate PBMCs, with at least 7 million obtained per sample. Trizol reagent was used to extract total RNA from the PBMCs, yielding at least 6 micrograms per sample. For every donor, an aliquot of PBMCs went through flow cytometry to measure the percentages of naive CD45RAhigh/CD27high T cells. The specimen sequenced was blood. This TCR came from a woman in her 30s in good health. The receptor chain draws on TRBV28 and TRBJ2-3; no D gene call is confident. CDR3 reads: CASSLSSETDTQYF. The DNA sequence is as follows: TGTGCCAGCAGCCTGTCCAGTGAGACAGATACGCAGTATTTT. The entire variable domain, with the stretches around the CDR3 drawn from the reference TRBV28 and TRBJ2-3 proteins, is DVKVTQSSRYLVKRTGEKVFLECVQDMDHENMFWYRQDPGLGLRLIYFSYDVKMKEKGDIPEGYSVSREKKERFSLILESASTNQTSMYLCASSLSSETDTQYFGPGTRLTVL.